The 30 T cell receptor beta chains below all came from one sample that was sequenced in a study of T cell responses to AZD1222 COVID-19 vaccine. The data were produced by immunoSEQ multiplex PCR, yet TCRdb's version contains in-frame clones alone and is incomplete. There are some 99,000 clones in the sample; 91% occur only once, and 6% to 8% lies in the top ten. The sequences come from peripheral blood, collected on day 0 of AZD1222 vaccination. The source of these receptors is an adult in good health.

CDR3 amino acids: CASSRGSYEQYF. In DNA form, the CDR3 reads TGTGCCAGTTCCCGGGGCTCCTACGAGCAGTACTTC. The chain has TRBV2 and TRBJ2-7; weak D call: TRBD2 (5 bases). Germline CDR1 SNHLY, CDR2 FYNNEI. The CDR3 is 12 amino acids. The V end lost 9 bases, the J end lost 0 bases, and 9 bases lay between the germline ends.

This chain uses TRBV7-9 with TRBJ1-4; 8 nucleotides line up with TRBD1. The CDR3 consists of 15 residues. Trimming cost V 5 bases and J 3 bases; bases outside gene matches: 5. Germline loops: CDR1 SEHNR, CDR2 FQNEAQ (reference sequence). The DNA for the CDR3 is TGTGCCAGCAGCCCACAGGGGGTTGCTAATGAAAAACTGTTTTTT. Protein product: CASSPQGVANEKLFF.

V usage is TRBV25-1 and J usage is TRBJ2-7; no clear D gene. In germline, CDR1 is MGHDK, CDR2 SYGVNS. Trimming removed 3 bases at V and 1 base at J, with 4 bases between. The CDR3 is 12 residues long. Here the CDR3 DNA reads TGTGCCAGCAGTGATTCTTCCTACGAGCAGTACTTC. Translation: CASSDSSYEQYF.

The CDR3 is CASSSSSMNTEAFF. CDR3 nucleotides: TGTGCCAGTAGTAGCTCTAGCATGAACACTGAAGCTTTCTTT. The chain joins TRBV19 to TRBJ1-1; unclear D gene. The length of the CDR3 is 14 residues. Germline-derived CDR1 and CDR2 are LNHDA and SQIVND (reference sequence). V was cut by 4 bases and J by 0 bases, with 9 bases left in between.

The J gene is TRBJ1-4, the V gene TRBV4-3; possibly TRBD1 for D (5 bases). Looked up from germline, CDR1 is LGHNA and CDR2 is YSLEER. This CDR3 is built from 15 residues. V was cut by 2 bases and J by 7 bases, with 14 bases left in between. The CDR3 region has the DNA TGCGCCAGCAGCCAATATAGACAGAACCTTGAAAAACTGTTTTTT. Amino acid sequence: CASSQYRQNLEKLFF.

The chain combines TRBV6-5 with TRBJ1-5; TRBD1 is a possible D gene (5 bases). The germline V gene encodes CDR1 MNHEY and CDR2 SVGAGI. Trimming left V 5 bases short and J 1 base short, with 12 bases between. This CDR3 comprises 15 residues. The CDR3 coding sequence is TGTGCCAGCAGTCGACAGTTATGGAGCAATCAGCCCCAGCATTTT. It codes for CASSRQLWSNQPQHF.

The chain couples TRBV7-2 to TRBJ1-5, with TRBD1 matching over 10 bases. CDR1 and CDR2 (germline): SGHTA, FQGNSA. The CDR3 has 15 residues. V trimming: 1 base; J trimming: 6 bases; junction bases outside the gene matches: 3. This CDR3 reads CASSLGGQGGQPQHF. CDR3 DNA sequence: TGTGCCAGCAGCTTAGGCGGACAGGGGGGTCAGCCCCAGCATTTT.

This rearrangement joins TRBV6-5 to TRBJ2-7, with TRBD1 as a possible D gene (6 bases). CDR1 is MNHEY, CDR2 SVGAGI, per germline. V gave up 7 bases and J gave up 0 bases, with 16 bases separating them. The CDR3 contains 15 residues. The CDR3 bases are TGTGCCAGCACTTCCCGGGACACCTACTCCTACGAGCAGTACTTC. The encoded protein is CASTSRDTYSYEQYF.

This clone was picked up one time. The rearrangement links TRBV5-1 to TRBJ1-2; TRBD1 aligns across 7 bases. The CDR3 sequence is 14 residues long. Trimming at V came to 4 bases and at J to 4 bases, leaving 7 bases not matched to a gene. The germline V gene encodes CDR1 SGHRS and CDR2 YFSETQ. The CDR3 DNA sequence: TGCGCCAGCAGCGCTGGACAGGCGACCTATGGCTACACCTTC. Amino acid sequence: CASSAGQATYGYTF.

For this clone: In the same sample, other DNA sequences code for this CDR3. This chain uses TRBV2 with TRBJ1-1; D remains unclear. V was shortened by 5 bases and J by 0 bases, with 10 bases between the two germline ends. CDR1 and CDR2 from the germline V gene are SNHLY and FYNNEI. The CDR3 extends over 14 amino acids. The CDR3 spells CASSFGRMNTEAFF. The CDR3 DNA sequence: TGTGCCAGCAGTTTTGGACGGATGAACACTGAAGCTTTCTTT.

V and J are TRBV5-4 and TRBJ1-1; no reliable D call. Germline V gives CDR1 SGHNT, CDR2 YYREEE (reference sequence). V was trimmed by 3 bases and J by 5 bases, leaving 20 bases between them. This CDR3 comprises 16 residues. CDR3 residues: CASSSISGRDGTEAFF. The CDR3 DNA reads TGTGCCAGCAGCTCAATTTCGGGGAGGGATGGAACTGAAGCTTTCTTT.

The V call is TRBV4-3, the J call TRBJ2-2; D might be TRBD1 (5 bases). Germline CDR1 is LGHNA and CDR2 is YSLEER. The length of the CDR3 is 14 residues. Trimming took 4 bases from V and 5 from J, leaving 11 bases between them. CDR3 protein: CASSPTTATGELFF. CDR3 DNA sequence: TGCGCCAGCAGCCCGACGACAGCGACCGGGGAGCTGTTTTTT.

V gene TRBV6-2 or TRBV6-3 combines with J gene TRBJ2-3; possible D gene TRBD2, 6 bases. The V gene lost 0 bases and the J gene lost 4 bases, with 11 bases spanning the gap. CDR3 length: 15 amino acids. Germline V gives CDR1 MNHEY, CDR2 SVGEGT. The CDR3: CASSYSSGDPDTQYF. The CDR3 DNA reads TGTGCCAGCAGTTACTCTTCGGGGGACCCAGATACGCAGTATTTT.

The rearrangement uses TRBV11-2 and TRBJ1-1; no reliable D call. Germline V gene lookup returns CDR1 SGHAT and CDR2 FQNNGV. This CDR3 contains 15 residues. V lost 1 base and J 0 bases, leaving 9 bases between the germline ends. The CDR3 DNA follows: TGTGCCAGCAGCTTAGTCGGATGGATGAACACTGAAGCTTTCTTT. It translates to CASSLVGWMNTEAFF.

In its sample, this clone was seen a few times. This rearrangement joins TRBV27 to TRBJ1-6; no definite D call. This CDR3 contains 15 residues. V gave up 4 bases and J gave up 7 bases, with 14 bases separating them. The V gene's germline CDR1 is MNHEY and CDR2 SMNVEV (reference sequence). This CDR3 reads CASSWSDGANSPLHF. CDR3 nucleotides: TGTGCCAGCAGTTGGTCGGACGGAGCCAATTCACCCCTCCACTTT.

This clone came up once. The chain carries TRBV3-1 (or the pseudogene TRBV3-2) and TRBJ1-5; tentatively, D is TRBD1 (6 bases). This CDR3 is 14 amino acids long. The V gene's germline CDR1 is LGHDT and CDR2 YNNKEL (reference sequence). The V end was cut by 1 base, the J end by 5 bases, with 9 bases between. The chain's CDR3 is CASSQGHRDQPQHF. CDR3 in DNA: TGTGCCAGCAGCCAAGGTCACAGGGATCAGCCCCAGCATTTT.

CDR3 sequence: CASSSRGYSGSDPDTQYF. As DNA, the CDR3 is TGTGCCAGCAGCTCGAGGGGATATAGCGGGTCCGATCCAGATACGCAGTATTTT. The gene calls are TRBV7-9 and TRBJ2-3; 7 bases are a match to TRBD2. V shed 4 bases and J 4 bases; nucleotides not matched to a gene: 17. Per the germline V gene, CDR1 is SEHNR and CDR2 is FQNEAQ (reference sequence). There are 18 residues in the CDR3.

The chain carries TRBV10-3 and TRBJ1-1; no clear D gene. This CDR3 region has 14 residues. V was clipped by 6 bases and J by 0 bases, with 11 bases between them. Germline V lookup: CDR1 ENHRY, CDR2 SYGVKD. DNA of the CDR3: TGTGCCATCAGACCCGACACGATGAACACTGAAGCTTTCTTT. Translated: CAIRPDTMNTEAFF.

The CDR3 region is CASKVGMGAEAFF. The CDR3 DNA reads TGCGCCAGCAAGGTAGGGATGGGGGCTGAAGCTTTCTTT. J is TRBJ1-1 and V is TRBV5-1, with a possible D match to TRBD1 (5 bases). This CDR3 has 13 residues. In germline, CDR1 is SGHRS, CDR2 YFSETQ. The V end was cut by 6 bases, the J end by 6 bases, with 15 bases between.

This clone was seen just once. The chain couples TRBV7-9 to TRBJ1-1; 8 nucleotides align to TRBD1. There are 15 residues in the CDR3. Looked up from germline, CDR1 is SEHNR and CDR2 is FQNEAQ (reference sequence). After removal of 5 bases from V and 3 bases from J, the junction contained 8 bases not matched to a gene. The CDR3 spells CASSAWTGPDTEAFF. DNA for the CDR3: TGTGCCAGCAGCGCCTGGACAGGGCCCGACACTGAAGCTTTCTTT.

The V call is TRBV27, the J call TRBJ1-1; D is unresolved. Germline-derived CDR1 and CDR2 are MNHEY and SMNVEV (reference sequence). V lost 1 base and J lost 6, with 9 bases in between. The CDR3 runs 13 residues. CDR3 nucleotide sequence: TGTGCCAGCAGTTTATATTCGGACGCTGAAGCTTTCTTT. Translation: CASSLYSDAEAFF.

This rearrangement joins TRBV30 to TRBJ1-1; the D is unclear. V was pared by 1 base and J by 1 base, with 13 bases between. Germline loops: CDR1 GTSNPN, CDR2 SVGIG (reference sequence). The CDR3 contains 15 residues. The CDR3 loop is CAWSALRVGNTEAFF. The CDR3, as DNA: TGTGCCTGGAGTGCGTTGCGGGTTGGGAACACTGAAGCTTTCTTT.

As to this clone: Different DNA sequences within this sample yield the same CDR3. The chain joins TRBV6-1 to TRBJ1-2; TRBD1 might be the D (6 bases). V dropped 3 bases and J dropped 5 bases, with 7 bases sitting between them. Per the germline V gene, CDR1 is MNHNS and CDR2 is SASEGT. The CDR3 totals 12 residues. The CDR3 DNA is TGTGCCAGCAGTGAGGGGGCTTATGGCTACACCTTC. Protein sequence: CASSEGAYGYTF.

The J gene is TRBJ1-2, the V gene TRBV19; 9 bases align to TRBD1. J lost 4 bases, V lost 5 bases, and 8 bases had no gene match. This CDR3 has 15 residues. Per germline, CDR1 LNHDA and CDR2 SQIVND (reference sequence). The CDR3 region has the DNA TGTGCCAGTAGTTTAACCGGGACAGGGCTCTATGGCTACACCTTC. This encodes CASSLTGTGLYGYTF.

The rearrangement joins TRBV5-1 to TRBJ1-6; 10 nucleotides agree with TRBD1. This CDR3 is built from 16 residues. V dropped 4 bases and J dropped 10; count of bases not matched to a gene: 11. Germline V CDR1 and CDR2: SGHRS, YFSETQ. The CDR3 region is CASSPNPTGGHSPLHF. The CDR3 DNA is TGCGCCAGCAGCCCGAACCCGACAGGGGGCCACTCACCCCTCCACTTT.

The chain is built from TRBV7-3 and TRBJ2-1; D perhaps matches TRBD1 (6 bases). V was pared by 5 bases and J by 4 bases, with 18 bases between. CDR1 and CDR2 (germline): SGHTA, FQGTGA. This CDR3 comprises 16 residues. In DNA form, the CDR3 reads TGTGCCAGCAGCCGACGGTCAGGGGCGGATTACAATGAGCAGTTCTTC. The encoded protein is CASSRRSGADYNEQFF.

V gene TRBV12-3 or TRBV12-4 combines with J gene TRBJ2-7, with D unresolved. Trimming removed 7 bases from V and 3 bases from J, with 13 bases in between. The CDR3 totals 13 residues. CDR3: CASTGREGYEQYF. The CDR3 bases are TGTGCCAGCACCGGACGAGAAGGCTACGAGCAGTACTTC.

The table lists this clone with a count of one. J is TRBJ2-5 and V is TRBV27, with TRBD2 matching 14 bases. The junction had 5 bases not matched to a gene; V was cut back by 6 bases and J by 5 bases. Looked up from germline, CDR1 is MNHEY and CDR2 is SMNVEV (reference sequence). The CDR3 contains 15 residues. As DNA, the CDR3 is TGTGCCAGCAGACCCGGGACTAGCGGGAGTGAGACCCAGTACTTC. Protein product: CASRPGTSGSETQYF.

The chain uses TRBV7-2 and TRBJ1-1; D is uncertain. Germline V gene sequence: CDR1 SGHTA, CDR2 FQGNSA. The CDR3 length is 14 residues. V gave up 6 bases and J gave up 3 bases, with 14 bases separating them. This CDR3 reads CASSRAGTYTEAFF. The CDR3, as DNA: TGTGCCAGCAGTCGGGCAGGAACGTACACTGAAGCTTTCTTT.

The gene calls are TRBV4-1 and TRBJ1-1; D not resolved. CDR3 length equals 16 residues. V gave up 2 bases and J gave up 3 bases, with 16 bases separating them. CDR1 is MGHRA and CDR2 is YSYEKL in the germline V gene. The CDR3 reads CASSQWPSPADTEAFF. CDR3 bases: TGCGCCAGCAGCCAATGGCCTTCCCCAGCGGACACTGAAGCTTTCTTT.